Each of the 19 T cell receptor beta chains below was sequenced from the same sample in a study of T cell repertoires in cytomegalovirus infection. TCRdb re-analysed the reads in MiXCR, keeping a single row per CDR3 protein. This table has about 890,000 distinct CDR3 sequences, approximately 32% appearing once. Antigen specificity for these receptors is unknown. Sample: cultured CD8+ T cells from PBMCs, taken from culture after CMV antigen stimulation. The receptors originated from a human donor in good health (CMV status not recorded). Some clones in this sample may be carry-over from other donors' samples.

Ten or more counts support this clonotype. The V gene is TRBV6-1, the J gene TRBJ2-7; tentative D call: TRBD1 (6 bases). CDR1 and CDR2 from the germline V gene are MNHNS and SASEGT. V was shortened by 8 bases and J by 2 bases, with 13 bases between the two germline ends. This CDR3 has 13 residues. CDR3 sequence (DNA): TGTGCCAGCCTGATCAGGGGCGCCTACGAGCAGTACTTC. Its protein is CASLIRGAYEQYF.

This clonotype was picked up a small number of times. V is TRBV12-3 or TRBV12-4 and J is TRBJ1-2; 8 bases match TRBD1. CDR3 length: 15 residues. The ends lost 6 bases at V and 6 bases at J; junction bases unmatched: 12. CDR3 protein: CASRTRSGGYHGYTF. CDR3 nucleotides: TGTGCCAGCAGGACCAGATCAGGGGGCTACCATGGCTACACCTTC.

This chain joins TRBV25-1 and TRBJ2-3; D gene uncertain. V was cut by 6 bases and J by 5 bases, with 12 bases left in between. From germline, CDR1 is MGHDK and CDR2 SYGVNS. The length of the CDR3 is 13 residues. CDR3 in DNA: TGTGCCAGCAGCCCGAAGTCAGGAGATACGCAGTATTTT. This gives the protein CASSPKSGDTQYF. The variable domain in full, completed from reference TRBV25-1 and TRBJ2-3, reads EADIYQTPRYLVIGTGKKITLECSQTMGHDKMYWYQQDPGMELHLIHYSYGVNSTEKGDLSSESTVSRIRTEHFPLTLESARPSHTSQYLCASSPKSGDTQYFGPGTRLTVL.

With respect to this clonotype: The junction differs from germline at one of its ends, possibly a read error. V is TRBV6-1 and J is TRBJ2-2, with a tentative D call TRBD2 (5 bases). The CDR3 contains 11 residues. CDR1 is MNHNS, CDR2 SASEGT, per germline. In DNA, the CDR3 is TGTGCCAGCACCAGCACCGGGGAGCCGTTTTTT. Amino acids: CASTSTGEPFF.

The chain employs TRBV14 and TRBJ2-7; 8 nucleotides agree with TRBD2. Germline values: CDR1 SGHDN, CDR2 FVKESK. This CDR3 comprises 18 residues. With 4 bases clipped from V and 3 bases from J, the junction kept 17 bases outside the gene matches. The CDR3 DNA follows: TGTGCCAGCAGCCCGACCCATGGAGTTCCAGCGGGGGACTACGAGCAGTACTTC. It specifies CASSPTHGVPAGDYEQYF.

This clonotype was counted at least ten times. V usage is TRBV6-1 and J usage is TRBJ2-1, with TRBD2 identical over 15 bases. The CDR3 sequence is 22 residues long. Germline V gene sequence: CDR1 MNHNS, CDR2 SASEGT. The V and J ends lost 1 base and 9 bases, in that order; junction bases with no gene match: 22. The CDR3 is CASSEDRTSGGALRVSSGEQFF. The CDR3 DNA reads as TGTGCCAGCAGTGAAGACAGGACTAGCGGGGGGGCCCTTCGGGTTTCCAGCGGTGAGCAGTTCTTC.

The CDR3 DNA reads TGTGCCAGCAGTTTATTTGAGGGGTTGGCTAGGGAGCAGTACTTC. Translating it yields CASSLFEGLAREQYF. This rearrangement joins TRBV27 to TRBJ2-7, with D tentatively TRBD1 or TRBD2 (5 bases each). This CDR3 is built from 15 residues. The V end lost 1 base, the J end lost 7 bases, and 17 bases lay between the germline ends. The germline CDR1 and CDR2 sequences are MNHEY and SMNVEV (reference sequence).

On this clonotype: A read error may explain this, as a much larger clone is one base away. The chain joins TRBV7-2 to TRBJ1-6; unclear D gene. This CDR3 has 18 residues. Per germline, CDR1 SGHTA and CDR2 FQGNSA. V lost 7 bases to trimming and J lost 0 bases, with 19 bases between them. The CDR3 region is CASNQILAESSYNSPLHF. CDR3 nucleotides: TGTGCCAGCAACCAAATCCTAGCTGAAAGCTCCTATAATTCACCCCTCCACTTT.

This rearrangement joins TRBV6-8 to TRBJ2-5; D is unclear. V shed 6 bases and J shed 1 base, with 15 bases lying between them. There are 15 residues in the CDR3. CDR1 is MNHGY and CDR2 is SAAAGT in the germline V gene. CDR3 sequence: CASSPLLRLQETQYF. The DNA of the CDR3 is TGTGCCAGCAGCCCCTTACTCCGCCTCCAAGAGACCCAGTACTTC.

In its sample, this clonotype was seen a few times. The chain recombines TRBV2 with TRBJ2-5; D perhaps matches TRBD2 (6 bases). The V end lost 9 bases, the J end lost 2 bases, and 19 bases lay between the germline ends. There are 15 residues in the CDR3. Germline CDR1 reads SNHLY; CDR2 reads FYNNEI. The CDR3 DNA sequence: TGTGCCAGGGGGGGATTTAACCCTTATCAAGAGACCCAGTACTTC. It encodes CARGGFNPYQETQYF.

This sequence joins TRBV4-2 and TRBJ1-1; D is perhaps TRBD1 (6 bases). The germline gives CDR1 LGHNA, CDR2 YNFKEQ. The CDR3 is 15 amino acids. Trimming pared 7 bases from V and 2 bases from J, leaving 17 bases between. The CDR3 reads CASTPGGRENTEAFF. CDR3 nucleotides: TGTGCCAGCACTCCCGGGGGGCGCGAAAACACTGAAGCTTTCTTT.

This clonotype was counted at least ten times. The chain is built from TRBV7-2 and TRBJ2-6; D might be TRBD1 (5 bases). The length of the CDR3 is 16 residues. The germline V gene encodes CDR1 SGHTA and CDR2 FQGNSA. The V end lost 1 base, the J end lost 2 bases, and 9 bases lay between the germline ends. DNA of the CDR3: TGTGCCAGCAGCTTAGGTTGGGGCGCTGGGGCCAACGTCCTGACTTTC. This encodes CASSLGWGAGANVLTF.

This clonotype was detected ten times or more. J is TRBJ2-1 and V is TRBV6-1; D is unclear. Trimming left V 2 bases short and J 4 bases short, with 6 bases between. This CDR3 spans 13 amino acids. Germline CDR1 is MNHNS and CDR2 is SASEGT. The CDR3 DNA sequence: TGTGCCAGCAGTGAAAATAGGTACAATGAGCAGTTCTTC. Its protein is CASSENRYNEQFF.

The V and J genes are TRBV6-5 and TRBJ2-3, with D possibly being TRBD1 (5 bases). Germline-derived CDR1 and CDR2 are MNHEY and SVGAGI. The CDR3 has 15 amino acids. V was clipped by 0 bases and J by 6 bases, with 13 bases between them. The CDR3 bases are TGTGCCAGCAGTTACTCCTCCCCAGGGTCCGATACGCAGTATTTT. Protein: CASSYSSPGSDTQYF.

There are many counts of this clonotype. The CDR3 DNA is TGTGCCAGCAGCCATGACAGTCATCGGGAGACCCAGTACTTC. As protein: CASSHDSHRETQYF. The chain recombines TRBV7-9 with TRBJ2-5, with D perhaps TRBD1 (5 bases). Germline lookup yields CDR1 SEHNR and CDR2 FQNEAQ (reference sequence). The CDR3 contains 14 residues. Trimming cost V 5 bases and J 5 bases, with 15 bases left between them.

The V gene is TRBV9, the J gene TRBJ1-2, with D hard to call. The CDR3 is 10 residues long. Between the trimmed V and J ends, which lost 3 bases and 13 bases, there was a span of 10 bases. Germline V gene data show CDR1 as SGDLS and CDR2 as YYNGEE. The CDR3 sequence: CASSGRRSTF. CDR3 nucleotides: TGTGCCAGCAGCGGCAGGAGATCCACCTTC.

The chain is built from TRBV29-1 and TRBJ2-7; D is undetermined. Trimming took 5 bases from V and 3 from J, leaving 14 bases between them. Germline CDR1 is SQVTM and CDR2 is ANQGSEA. This CDR3 is built from 13 residues. This chain's CDR3 is CSVFDNTNYEQYF. CDR3 DNA: TGCAGCGTTTTTGACAACACGAACTACGAGCAGTACTTC.

This clonotype has a count of ten or more. The chain recombines TRBV7-6 with TRBJ2-2; a possible D gene is TRBD2 (7 bases). Germline CDR1 reads SGHVS; CDR2 reads FNYEAQ. V was shortened by 5 bases and J by 4 bases, with 20 bases between the two germline ends. The CDR3 length is 17 residues. The CDR3 region is CASSPLKGGQSTGELFF. For the CDR3, the DNA is TGTGCCAGCAGCCCTCTCAAGGGGGGGCAGAGCACCGGGGAGCTGTTTTTT.

This clonotype was picked up one time. The chain employs TRBV20-1 and TRBJ1-2, with 10 bases identical to TRBD1. The CDR3 covers 15 residues. Trimming removed 0 bases from V and 4 bases from J; junction bases left unmatched: 5. Germline-derived CDR1 and CDR2 are DFQATT and SNEGSKA (reference sequence). The CDR3 region is CSARDRDRGSYGYTF. The CDR3, as DNA: TGCAGTGCTAGAGATCGGGACAGGGGAAGCTATGGCTACACCTTC.